Here is one T cell receptor (beta chain) with its context. The data were obtained in a study of beta chain features in type 1 diabetes. CDR3 length: 13 residues. Germline V lookup: CDR1 KGHSH, CDR2 LQKENI. V gave up 6 bases and J gave up 5 bases, with 13 bases separating them. Donors underwent one heparinised blood draw, about 110 mL on average. Naive, central memory, regulatory and stem cell-like memory cells within the CD4+ compartment were sorted using CD45RO/CCR7/CD25/CD127/CD95/CD27. Every isolated RNA sample was fully reverse transcribed, so sequencing captured expressed TCRB transcripts. Profiling relied on immunoSEQ multiplex PCR, and the TCRdb table lists in-frame clones only, not all of them. The profile covers about half a million clones, with roughly 11% appearing a single time and approximately 0.05% taken by the ten largest.

The clonotype was recovered from a young woman in good health. Specimen: naive CD4+ T cells from blood. The chain uses TRBV18 and TRBJ1-1, with D tentatively TRBD1 (5 bases). CDR3 DNA: TGTGCCAGCTCGGTAGGGGCTGAGACTGAAGCTTTCTTT. Its translation: CASSVGAETEAFF.